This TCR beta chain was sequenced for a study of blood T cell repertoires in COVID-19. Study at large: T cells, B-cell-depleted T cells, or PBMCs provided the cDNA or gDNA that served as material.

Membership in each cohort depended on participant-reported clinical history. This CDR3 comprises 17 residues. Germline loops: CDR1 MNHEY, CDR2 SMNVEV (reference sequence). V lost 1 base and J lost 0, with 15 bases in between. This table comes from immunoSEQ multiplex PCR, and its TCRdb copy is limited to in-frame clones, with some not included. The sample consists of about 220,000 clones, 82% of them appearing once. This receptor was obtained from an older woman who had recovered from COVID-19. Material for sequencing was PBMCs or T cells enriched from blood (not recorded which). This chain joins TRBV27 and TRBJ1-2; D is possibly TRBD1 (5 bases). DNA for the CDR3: TGTGCCAGCAGTTTATACCCAATTCAGGACACTAACTATGGCTACACCTTC. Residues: CASSLYPIQDTNYGYTF.